These 28 T cell receptor beta chains share one sample of origin, sequenced in a study of blood T cell repertoires in COVID-19. Only in-frame clones appear in the TCRdb table, and some are missing; sequencing was by immunoSEQ multiplex PCR. Seen here are about 160,000 clones, approximately 88% observed once, and the top ten hold about 10%. Sequencing input: peripheral blood. All receptors derive from a woman of 80 years or more with active or convalescent COVID-19.

The V and J genes are TRBV6-6 and TRBJ1-1; 10 nucleotides match TRBD1. With 8 bases clipped from V and 1 base from J, the junction kept 4 bases outside the gene matches. The CDR3 loop spans 14 amino acids. Germline values: CDR1 MNHNY, CDR2 SVGAGI (reference sequence). CDR3 amino acids: CASRDRGSNTEAFF. The CDR3 DNA is TGTGCCAGCCGGGACAGGGGATCGAACACTGAAGCTTTCTTT.

CDR3 loop: CATASVGTEAFF. The DNA of the CDR3 is TGTGCCACCGCGTCCGTCGGCACTGAAGCTTTCTTT. The J gene is TRBJ1-1, the V gene TRBV19; no reliable D call. Germline CDR1 reads LNHDA; CDR2 reads SQIVND (reference sequence). The CDR3 is made up of 12 amino acids. The V end lost 10 bases, the J end lost 4 bases, and 13 bases lay between the germline ends.

The sample holds a few counts of this clone. The chain joins TRBV27 to TRBJ2-3; 9 positions agree with TRBD2. Trimming cost V 4 bases and J 3 bases; bases outside gene matches: 8. Germline CDR1 is MNHEY and CDR2 is SMNVEV (reference sequence). The length of the CDR3 is 16 residues. CDR3 region: CASSYFSSGGTDTQYF. As DNA, the CDR3 is TGTGCCAGCAGTTACTTCAGTAGCGGGGGAACAGATACGCAGTATTTT.

Regarding this clone: At one end, the junction sequence differs from germline, possibly due to a read error. The V and J genes are TRBV5-4 and TRBJ1-1; 9 bases line up with TRBD1. The CDR3 has 15 amino acids. Germline V CDR1 and CDR2: SGHNT, YYREEE (reference sequence). CDR3: CASNPSADRGTEAFF. Written as DNA, the CDR3 is TGTGCCAGCAACCCGTCAGCGGACAGGGGAACTGAGGCTTTCTTT.

The chain carries TRBV7-2 and TRBJ1-4; D might be TRBD1 (6 bases). V was trimmed by 5 bases and J by 4 bases, leaving 14 bases between them. Per germline, CDR1 SGHTA and CDR2 FQGNSA. The CDR3 is 15 amino acids. The CDR3 nucleotides read TGTGCCAGCAGCACCCCGACAGGCCTTAATGAAAAACTGTTTTTT. As protein: CASSTPTGLNEKLFF.

The CDR3 spells CASSLGLGNTIYF. The CDR3, as DNA: TGTGCCAGCAGCTTAGGACTTGGAAACACCATATATTTT. The chain links TRBV7-9 to TRBJ1-3, with D hard to call. This CDR3 spans 13 amino acids. The V end was cut by 1 base, the J end by 3 bases, with 4 bases between. Germline lookup yields CDR1 SEHNR and CDR2 FQNEAQ (reference sequence).

The V call is TRBV12-3 or TRBV12-4, the J call TRBJ1-1; weak D call: TRBD1 (6 bases). The CDR3 totals 12 residues. Trimming took off 3 bases at V and 10 bases at J, with 12 bases between the two ends. The CDR3 nucleotides read TGTGCCAGCAGTTTTCCAGGGGCGGTAGCTTTCTTT. Its translation: CASSFPGAVAFF.

The chain couples TRBV7-3 to TRBJ1-2, with D unclear. The CDR3 contains 13 residues. The V end was cut by 1 base, the J end by 8 bases, with 11 bases between. The V gene's germline CDR1 is SGHTA and CDR2 FQGTGA. The CDR3 is CASSLRRGGGYTF. As DNA, the CDR3 is TGTGCCAGCAGCTTAAGGAGAGGAGGCGGCTACACCTTC.

This sequence joins TRBV3-1 (or the pseudogene TRBV3-2) and TRBJ2-7; TRBD2 matches at 7 bases. The germline V gene encodes CDR1 LGHDT and CDR2 YNNKEL (reference sequence). The CDR3 extends over 15 amino acids. The junction had 14 bases not matched to a gene; V was cut back by 6 bases and J by 6 bases. Written as DNA, the CDR3 is TGTGCCAGCAGTCGACTAGCTGGGACTATGGGCGAGCAGTACTTC. Protein: CASSRLAGTMGEQYF.

CDR3 nucleotide sequence: TGTGCCAGCAGTTTAGTGGCTACCAGGGGCTACACCTTC. Encoded protein: CASSLVATRGYTF. The V gene is TRBV12-3 or TRBV12-4, the J gene TRBJ1-2; D is uncertain. The ends were cut back, 1 base at V and 8 bases at J, with 11 bases in the middle. There are 13 residues in the CDR3.

This sequence joins TRBV6-2 or TRBV6-3 and TRBJ1-5; tentative D call: TRBD1 (6 bases). CDR3 length: 17 amino acids. Trimming left V 4 bases short and J 0 bases short, with 16 bases between. The V gene's germline CDR1 is MNHEY and CDR2 SVGEGT. In nucleotides, the CDR3 is TGTGCCAGCAGTTCACTAGAGGACAGCTATAGCAATCAGCCCCAGCATTTT. Its translation: CASSSLEDSYSNQPQHF.

This CDR3 reads CASSQHGTGEGETQYF. Here the CDR3 DNA reads TGTGCCAGCAGCCAGCATGGGACAGGGGAGGGAGAGACCCAGTACTTC. The chain couples TRBV7-2 to TRBJ2-5; 10 nucleotides align to TRBD1. The length of the CDR3 is 16 residues. Germline-derived CDR1 and CDR2 are SGHTA and FQGNSA. V shed 5 bases and J 4 bases; nucleotides not matched to a gene: 10. Based on the CDR3 plus reference TRBV7-2 and TRBJ2-5, the full variable domain is GAGVSQSPSNKVTEKGKDVELRCDPISGHTALYWYRQSLGQGLEFLIYFQGNSAPDKSGLPSDRFSAERTGGSVSTLTIQRTQQEDSAVYLCASSQHGTGEGETQYFGPGTRLLVL.

The chain employs TRBV27 and TRBJ2-1, with 9 nucleotides matching TRBD1. This CDR3 is 15 amino acids long. The trim removed 5 bases at V and 5 bases at J, leaving 7 bases unmatched. Germline V gene data show CDR1 as MNHEY and CDR2 as SMNVEV (reference sequence). DNA for the CDR3: TGTGCCAGCAGTCACCCGGGACAGGGAAACAATGAGCAGTTCTTC. The encoded protein is CASSHPGQGNNEQFF.

Only a few counts were recorded for this clone. The rearrangement links TRBV4-3 to TRBJ1-2; 8 positions match TRBD1. The V and J ends lost 3 bases and 4 bases, in that order; junction bases with no gene match: 22. This CDR3 is built from 20 residues. Germline CDR1 and CDR2: LGHNA and YSLEER. Here the CDR3 DNA reads TGCGCCAGCAGCCAGGCCCGGCCTGGAGGAAGGCAGGGGGCTTTCTATGGCTACACCTTC. Residues: CASSQARPGGRQGAFYGYTF.

CDR3 nucleotides: TGCGCCAGCAGGCGGGCGGGGGACACTAATGAAAAACTGTTTTTT. This gives the protein CASRRAGDTNEKLFF. This sequence joins TRBV5-1 and TRBJ1-4, with a weak D call TRBD1 (5 bases). This CDR3 is built from 15 residues. V shed 5 bases and J shed 2 bases, with 13 bases lying between them. Germline CDR1 SGHRS, CDR2 YFSETQ.

In this sample, this clone turned up a few times. The chain links TRBV9 to TRBJ1-3, with TRBD1 matching over 9 bases. The CDR3 sequence is 15 residues long. Germline lookup yields CDR1 SGDLS and CDR2 YYNGEE. Unmatched junction bases numbered 5, after V lost 3 bases and J lost 4 bases. The CDR3 coding sequence is TGTGCCAGCAGCGCGAACAGGGGGCCCGGAAACACCATATATTTT. Translated, it gives CASSANRGPGNTIYF.

The chain employs TRBV6-4 and TRBJ2-3; D might be TRBD2 (7 bases). The CDR3 covers 16 residues. Germline V gene data show CDR1 as MRHNA and CDR2 as SNTAGT. Trimming left V 3 bases short and J 6 bases short, with 19 bases between. The CDR3 protein is CASSERGALGSDTQYF. The DNA of the CDR3 is TGTGCCAGCAGTGAACGGGGGGCCCTAGGGTCCGATACGCAGTATTTT.

The chain is built from TRBV27 and TRBJ1-1; 10 bases align to TRBD1. In germline, CDR1 is MNHEY, CDR2 SMNVEV (reference sequence). Unmatched junction bases numbered 3, after V lost 0 bases and J lost 5 bases. The CDR3 runs 15 residues. The CDR3 is CASSLSDRGWTEAFF. For the CDR3, the DNA is TGTGCCAGCAGTTTATCGGACAGGGGGTGGACTGAAGCTTTCTTT.

The chain employs TRBV7-8 and TRBJ1-4; possibly TRBD1 for D (6 bases). CDR1 SGHVS and CDR2 FQNEAQ come from the germline V gene. This CDR3 has 15 amino acids. V lost 5 bases to trimming and J lost 5 bases, with 15 bases between them. CDR3 in amino acids: CASSPWGPENEKLFF. In DNA form, the CDR3 reads TGTGCCAGCAGCCCCTGGGGGCCGGAGAATGAAAAACTGTTTTTT.

The chain links TRBV7-8 to TRBJ2-6; a possible D gene is TRBD1 (5 bases). Germline CDR1 is SGHVS and CDR2 is FQNEAQ. CDR3 length equals 16 residues. Trimming removed 1 base at V and 2 bases at J, with 9 bases between. The CDR3 is CASSLEGRAGANVLTF. CDR3 DNA: TGTGCCAGCAGCTTAGAGGGCAGGGCTGGGGCCAACGTCCTGACTTTC.

The V call is TRBV3-1 (or the pseudogene TRBV3-2), the J call TRBJ2-5; TRBD2 matches at 14 bases. Looked up from germline, CDR1 is LGHDT and CDR2 is YNNKEL (reference sequence). This CDR3 has 17 amino acids. V shed 2 bases, J shed 3 bases, and the junction held 5 bases outside the gene matches. CDR3 protein: CASSQTGTSGGKETQYF. The DNA for the CDR3 is TGTGCCAGCAGCCAAACTGGGACTAGCGGGGGTAAAGAGACCCAGTACTTC.

V is TRBV2 and J is TRBJ2-1; 7 nucleotides align to TRBD1. V shed 6 bases, J shed 10 bases, and the junction held 9 bases outside the gene matches. Germline assignment: CDR1 SNHLY and CDR2 FYNNEI. The CDR3 spans 13 residues. The CDR3 region is CASRTGPSGEQFF. In DNA, the CDR3 is TGTGCCAGCAGGACAGGGCCTTCCGGGGAGCAGTTCTTC.

This rearrangement joins TRBV4-3 to TRBJ2-7; TRBD1 aligns across 8 bases. CDR1 and CDR2 from the germline V gene are LGHNA and YSLEER. The CDR3 runs to 14 residues. Losses at the gene ends were 1 base for V and 1 base for J; bases not matched to a gene: 0. Written as DNA, the CDR3 is TGCGCCAGCAGCCAAGGACAGGGGTCCTACGAGCAGTACTTC. It is translated as CASSQGQGSYEQYF.

The chain combines TRBV7-2 with TRBJ1-2; a possible D gene is TRBD1 (6 bases). The CDR3 runs to 16 residues. The germline V gene encodes CDR1 SGHTA and CDR2 FQGNSA. V lost 5 bases, J lost 8 bases, and 24 bases lay in between. The CDR3 reads CASSPKGGGLNRGYTF. Written as DNA, the CDR3 is TGTGCCAGCAGCCCTAAGGGTGGGGGCCTAAATCGCGGCTACACCTTC.

This clone was detected only a few times. The chain is built from TRBV7-5 and TRBJ2-3; TRBD2 was called by the table and not checked on the DNA. TRBV7-5 is a pseudogene locus. The CDR3 is 15 amino acids. CDR3 sequence: CARSYSGASTDTQYF. CDR3 coding DNA: TGTGCCAGAAGCTATAGCGGGGCTAGCACAGATACGCAGTATTTT.

This sequence joins TRBV12-3 or TRBV12-4 and TRBJ1-2, with 7 nucleotides matching TRBD1. Trimming removed 3 bases from V and 5 bases from J; junction bases left unmatched: 3. The CDR3 sequence is 13 residues long. CDR3 sequence reads: CASSFDRVYGYTF. The CDR3 coding sequence is TGTGCCAGCAGTTTTGACAGGGTTTATGGCTACACCTTC.

The chain recombines TRBV13 with TRBJ1-1; D uncertain. Germline loops: CDR1 PRHDT, CDR2 FYEKMQ (reference sequence). This CDR3 region has 14 residues. V lost 1 base and J 5 bases, leaving 11 bases between the germline ends. CDR3 sequence: CASSLVGGSTEAFF. The CDR3 nucleotides are TGTGCCAGCAGCTTAGTGGGCGGGTCGACTGAAGCTTTCTTT.

The chain recombines TRBV11-2 with TRBJ2-2; the D gene is possibly TRBD1 (5 bases). V was pared by 3 bases and J by 5 bases, with 16 bases between. CDR1 is SGHAT and CDR2 is FQNNGV in the germline V gene. CDR3 length: 16 residues. CDR3 nucleotides: TGTGCCAGCAGCTTGGGCGTAGGGGCGAGAACCGGGGAGCTGTTTTTT. The encoded protein is CASSLGVGARTGELFF.